This T cell receptor beta chain originates from a study of T cells in Graves' hyperthyroidism and ophthalmopathy (dated by TCRdb to 2018 to 2020). Regarding the complete study: TCR V-J signatures able to tell the groups apart were searched for in a discovery cohort of 100 or so patients, of whom under 45 had Graves' ophthalmopathy and 55 to 60 had stable Graves' hyperthyroidism. The roughly 91 discovery patients were randomly divided into training and test sets at a 7:3 ratio. The paper reports TCR Vbeta CDR3 sequencing of fewer than 150 peripheral blood samples: around 41 ophthalmopathy, about 75 hyperthyroidism and around 17 progressor patients. Prospective prediction of ophthalmopathy was tested in an independent validation cohort of approximately 18 hyperthyroidism patients and 17 patients who later progressed to ophthalmopathy. The study also compared thyroid tissue and blood T-cell repertoires from roughly 6 Graves' hyperthyroidism patients. After sampling, hyperthyroidism patients received methimazole starting at 30 mg daily, and ophthalmopathy patients received high-dose intravenous methylprednisolone.

The CDR3 runs 12 residues from the cysteine to the phenylalanine. CDR3 DNA is the only sequence kept; it has 36 bases, read in frame from the first base. Ends trimmed: V by 2 bases, J by 16 bases; bases unmatched to a gene: 5. CDR1 MGHRA and CDR2 YSYEKL are derived from the germline V gene. What the authors observed across the whole study: No statistical method was used to fix the sample size in advance, and group allocation was not hidden from the investigators. In validation, the model predicted progression to ophthalmopathy with roughly 66% sensitivity and about 73% specificity, a median of 6.5 months before onset. Most expanded thyroid clonotypes (frequency above 0.001) were also detected in blood, a finding suggesting that blood repertoires may reflect thyroid immune responses. In cross-validation, a model built on a 13 V-J signature told ophthalmopathy apart from stable hyperthyroidism with 87.88% sensitivity and about 81% specificity, and in testing the same model reached 80%/75%.

As to this clonotype: Its antigen remains unidentified. Base-call qualities are not available, and no considerably larger clone is one nucleotide away.

Exclusion was applied to patients with uncontrolled infections, other autoimmune diseases, pregnancy or lactation. Clinical symptoms, serum thyroxine and TRAb, thyroid ultrasound, and orbital computed tomography formed the basis for the diagnoses. Total RNA was extracted using Trizol reagent, and RNA quality was assessed on an Agilent 2100 Bioanalyzer. The TCR beta CDR3 regions were amplified from RNA transcripts. For the first round of RT-PCR on the TCR CDR3, the HTBI primer set was used together with the Qiagen OneStep RT-PCR kit. Libraries were constructed in a second round of multiplex PCR, after which size selection and purification were performed. The libraries were sequenced on an Illumina HiSeq2000 using paired-end 100 bp reads. In the authors' own workflow: SOAPnuke was used to process the raw data, removing reads that contained adapters or uncalled bases, had a mean Phred below 15, or lacked an exact match to the constant primer or identifier. High-quality paired reads were merged using COPE v1.2.5, and each unique nucleotide sequence was defined as a clonotype. Clonotypes were aligned to IMGT TRBV, TRBD and TRBJ reference segments using MiTCR v1.1. Only V-J combinations with frequency above 0.0001, covering about 99% of repertoires, were analysed. The TCS score was defined as F50 (clonal expansion) divided by E x V (chaos), with BLOSUM62-based TCRdist calculated between CDR3 peptides within each V-J. Welch's t-statistics and random forest reduced around 510 V-J features to 13, which were used in a naive Bayes classifier (R e1071). The Morisita-Horn index was used to measure how similar the thyroid and blood repertoires were. TCRdb reworked the public reads: Q25 trimming with fastp, MiXCR clone assembly, productive beta chains retained. CDR3 protein sequences are deduplicated, and each keeps its most common genes and DNA. These V and J calls rely on TCRdb rather than the paper's analysis. Here the sample has approximately 700,000 distinct CDR3 sequences; 45% occur a single time. The ten top clones hold less than 8.5% of the sample.

Recombination joined TRBV4-1 with TRBJ1-6; 7 bases in the middle match TRBD1. Sequenced material: peripheral blood or thyroid tissue (not recorded which). The origin of this receptor is an adult man with Graves' disease, either hyperthyroidism or ophthalmopathy (not recorded which). The nucleotides read TGCGCCAGCAGCCAAACAGGGGATGAGCTCCACTTT. The encoded protein is CASSQTGDELHF.